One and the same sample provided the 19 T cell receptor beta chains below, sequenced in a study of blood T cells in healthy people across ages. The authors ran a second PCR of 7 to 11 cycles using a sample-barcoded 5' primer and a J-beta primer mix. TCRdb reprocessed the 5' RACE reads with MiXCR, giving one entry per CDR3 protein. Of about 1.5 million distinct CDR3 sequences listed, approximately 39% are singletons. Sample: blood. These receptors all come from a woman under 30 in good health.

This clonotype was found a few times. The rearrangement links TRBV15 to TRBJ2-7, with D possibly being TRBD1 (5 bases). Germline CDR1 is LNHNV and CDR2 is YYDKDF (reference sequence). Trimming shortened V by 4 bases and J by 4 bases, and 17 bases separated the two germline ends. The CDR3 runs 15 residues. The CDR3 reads CATSTFVRGLYEQYF. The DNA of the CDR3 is TGTGCCACCAGCACCTTTGTAAGGGGCCTGTACGAGCAGTACTTC.

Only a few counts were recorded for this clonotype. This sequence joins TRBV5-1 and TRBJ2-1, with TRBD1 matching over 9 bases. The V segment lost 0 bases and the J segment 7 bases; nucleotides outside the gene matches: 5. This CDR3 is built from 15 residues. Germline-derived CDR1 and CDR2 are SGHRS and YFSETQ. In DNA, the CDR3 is TGCGCCAGCAGCTTGGAACAGGGGGCTTGGAATGAGCAGTTCTTC. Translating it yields CASSLEQGAWNEQFF.

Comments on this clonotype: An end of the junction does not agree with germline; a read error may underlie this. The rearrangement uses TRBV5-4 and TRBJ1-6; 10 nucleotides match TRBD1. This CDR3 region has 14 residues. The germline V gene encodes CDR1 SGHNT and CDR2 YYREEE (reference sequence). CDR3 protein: CASSRDRGYSPPHF. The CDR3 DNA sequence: TGTGCCAGCAGCCGGGACAGGGGATATTCACCCCCCCACTTT.

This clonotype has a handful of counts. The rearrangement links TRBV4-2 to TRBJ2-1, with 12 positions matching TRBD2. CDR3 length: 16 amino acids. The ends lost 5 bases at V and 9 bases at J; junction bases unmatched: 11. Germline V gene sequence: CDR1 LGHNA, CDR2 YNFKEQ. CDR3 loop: CASSVQLAGGSGEQFF. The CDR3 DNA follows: TGTGCCAGCAGCGTCCAACTAGCGGGAGGATCCGGTGAGCAGTTCTTC.

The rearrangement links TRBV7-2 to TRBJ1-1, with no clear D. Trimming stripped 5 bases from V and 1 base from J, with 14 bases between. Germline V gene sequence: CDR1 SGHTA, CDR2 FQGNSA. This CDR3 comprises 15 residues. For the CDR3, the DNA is TGTGCCAGCAGCAACCAAGGGCTTTGGAACACTGAAGCTTTCTTT. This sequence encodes CASSNQGLWNTEAFF. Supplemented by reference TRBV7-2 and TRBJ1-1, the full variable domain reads GAGVSQSPSNKVTEKGKDVELRCDPISGHTALYWYRQSLGQGLEFLIYFQGNSAPDKSGLPSDRFSAERTGGSVSTLTIQRTQQEDSAVYLCASSNQGLWNTEAFFGQGTRLTVV.

CDR3 amino acids: CASSLSTQGSKQPQHF. The CDR3, as DNA: TGTGCCAGCTCACTCTCGACCCAGGGGTCGAAACAGCCCCAGCATTTT. This chain joins TRBV18 and TRBJ1-5; tentative D call: TRBD1 (6 bases). Per germline, CDR1 KGHSH and CDR2 LQKENI. V lost 4 bases and J 7 bases, leaving 20 bases between the germline ends. The CDR3 sequence is 16 residues long.

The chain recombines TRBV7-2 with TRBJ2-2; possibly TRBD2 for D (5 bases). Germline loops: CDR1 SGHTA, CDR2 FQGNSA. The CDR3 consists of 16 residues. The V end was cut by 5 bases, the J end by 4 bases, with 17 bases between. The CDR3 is CASSVTRNTATGELFF. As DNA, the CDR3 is TGTGCCAGCAGCGTAACTAGAAACACCGCCACCGGGGAGCTGTTTTTT. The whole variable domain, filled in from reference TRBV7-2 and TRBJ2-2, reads GAGVSQSPSNKVTEKGKDVELRCDPISGHTALYWYRQSLGQGLEFLIYFQGNSAPDKSGLPSDRFSAERTGGSVSTLTIQRTQQEDSAVYLCASSVTRNTATGELFFGEGSRLTVL.

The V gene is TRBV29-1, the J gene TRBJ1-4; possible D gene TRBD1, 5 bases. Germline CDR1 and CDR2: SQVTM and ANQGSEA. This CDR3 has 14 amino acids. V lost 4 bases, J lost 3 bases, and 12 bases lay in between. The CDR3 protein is CSVAAGLSNEKLFF. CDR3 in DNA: TGCAGCGTTGCGGCAGGGTTGTCTAATGAAAAACTGTTTTTT. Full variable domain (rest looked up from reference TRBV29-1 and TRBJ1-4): SAVISQKPSRDICQRGTSLTIQCQVDSQVTMMFWYRQQPGQSLTLIATANQGSEATYESGFVIDKFPISRPNLTFSTLTVSNMSPEDSSIYLCSVAAGLSNEKLFFGSGTQLSVL.

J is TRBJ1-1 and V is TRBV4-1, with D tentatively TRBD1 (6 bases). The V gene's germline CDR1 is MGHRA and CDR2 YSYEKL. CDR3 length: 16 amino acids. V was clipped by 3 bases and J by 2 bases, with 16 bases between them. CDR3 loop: CASSQSRTGLNTEAFF. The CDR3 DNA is TGCGCCAGCAGCCAGTCACGTACAGGGTTAAACACTGAAGCTTTCTTT.

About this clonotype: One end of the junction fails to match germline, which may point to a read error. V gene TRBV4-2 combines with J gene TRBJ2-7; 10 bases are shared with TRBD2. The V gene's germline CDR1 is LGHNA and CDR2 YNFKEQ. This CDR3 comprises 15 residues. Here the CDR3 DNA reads TGTGCCAGCGGCCAAGTGCCTAGCGGGAGCTACGAGCAGTACTTC. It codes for CASGQVPSGSYEQYF.

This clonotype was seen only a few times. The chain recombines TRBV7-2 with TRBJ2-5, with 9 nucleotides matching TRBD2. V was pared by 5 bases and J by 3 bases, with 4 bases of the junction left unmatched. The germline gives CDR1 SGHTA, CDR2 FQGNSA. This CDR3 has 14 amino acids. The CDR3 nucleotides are TGTGCCAGCAGCCCCCTAGCGGGAAAAGAGACCCAGTACTTC. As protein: CASSPLAGKETQYF.

The CDR3 spells CASSSRLAGVGNEQYF. As DNA, the CDR3 is TGTGCCAGCAGTTCACGACTAGCGGGAGTGGGCAATGAGCAGTACTTC. The chain links TRBV28 to TRBJ2-7; 12 bases are shared with TRBD2. Per the germline V gene, CDR1 is MDHEN and CDR2 is SYDVKM. The CDR3 extends over 16 amino acids. Unmatched junction bases numbered 11, after V lost 4 bases and J lost 7 bases.

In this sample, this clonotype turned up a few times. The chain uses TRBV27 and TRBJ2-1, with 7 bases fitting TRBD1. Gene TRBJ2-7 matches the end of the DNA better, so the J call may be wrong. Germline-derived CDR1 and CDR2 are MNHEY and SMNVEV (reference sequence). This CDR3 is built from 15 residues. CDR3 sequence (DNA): TGTGCCAGCAAGAGGCCGAGACAGGGCTACAATGAGCAGTACTTC. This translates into CASKRPRQGYNEQYF.

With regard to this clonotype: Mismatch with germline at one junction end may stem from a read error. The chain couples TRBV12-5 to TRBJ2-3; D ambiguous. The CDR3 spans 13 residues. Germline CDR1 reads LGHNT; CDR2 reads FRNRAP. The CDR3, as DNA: TGCGCTAGTGGTGTAGCTGGTACAGATACGCAGTATTTT. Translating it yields CASGVAGTDTQYF.

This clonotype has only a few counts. The CDR3 reads CASSQDPGLGTEAFF. DNA of the CDR3: TGCGCCAGCAGCCAAGATCCCGGGTTGGGCACTGAAGCTTTCTTT. The chain joins TRBV4-3 to TRBJ1-1, with D hard to call. The CDR3 has 15 amino acids. From germline, CDR1 is LGHNA and CDR2 YSLEER. V lost 0 bases and J lost 4, with 12 bases in between.

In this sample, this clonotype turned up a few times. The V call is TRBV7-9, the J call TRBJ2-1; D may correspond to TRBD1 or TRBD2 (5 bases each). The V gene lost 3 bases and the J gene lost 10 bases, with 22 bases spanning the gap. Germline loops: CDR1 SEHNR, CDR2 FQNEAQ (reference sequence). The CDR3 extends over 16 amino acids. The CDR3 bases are TGTGCCAGCAGCTTCTGGGGACCACGTCCCCCACTCGAGCAGTTCTTC. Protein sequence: CASSFWGPRPPLEQFF.

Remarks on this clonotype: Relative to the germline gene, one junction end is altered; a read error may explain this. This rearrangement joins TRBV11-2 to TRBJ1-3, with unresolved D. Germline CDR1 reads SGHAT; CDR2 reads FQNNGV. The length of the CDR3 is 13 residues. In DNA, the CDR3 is TGTGCCAGCGGGTCTCGCTCTGGAAATACCATATATTTT. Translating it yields CASGSRSGNTIYF.

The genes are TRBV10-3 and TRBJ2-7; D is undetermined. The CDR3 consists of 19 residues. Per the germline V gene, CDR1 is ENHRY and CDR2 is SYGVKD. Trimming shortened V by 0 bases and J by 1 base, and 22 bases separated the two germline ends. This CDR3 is CAISESILEREMLSYEQYF. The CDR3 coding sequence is TGTGCCATCAGTGAGTCGATCCTAGAGCGCGAGATGCTATCCTACGAGCAGTACTTC.

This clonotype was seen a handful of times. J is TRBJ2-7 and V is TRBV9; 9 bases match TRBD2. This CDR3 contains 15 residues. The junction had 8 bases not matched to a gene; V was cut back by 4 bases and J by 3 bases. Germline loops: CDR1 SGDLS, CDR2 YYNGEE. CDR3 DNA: TGTGCCAGCAGCAGAGCTAGCGGGGATAACTACGAGCAGTACTTC. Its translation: CASSRASGDNYEQYF.